Each of the 10 T cell receptor beta chains below was sequenced from the same sample in a study of blood T cell repertoires in COVID-19. Clones were read by immunoSEQ multiplex PCR, and TCRdb kept only the in-frame ones, dropping some. The sample yields some 290,000 clones, approximately 91% seen once. Sequencing was performed on peripheral blood. These receptors came from a woman in her 30s with COVID-19, enrolled during active disease.

The V gene is TRBV6-5, the J gene TRBJ2-7, with 8 nucleotides matching TRBD2. The length of the CDR3 is 15 residues. The junction had 4 bases not matched to a gene; V was cut back by 2 bases and J by 1 base. Germline V gene sequence: CDR1 MNHEY, CDR2 SVGAGI. This CDR3 reads CASSYISGGSYEQYF. CDR3 sequence (DNA): TGTGCCAGCAGTTACATCAGCGGGGGTTCCTACGAGCAGTACTTC.

For this clone: This same CDR3 is encoded by further DNA sequences in the sample. V and J are TRBV30 and TRBJ1-5; D is perhaps TRBD1 (5 bases). This CDR3 is built from 13 residues. V dropped 0 bases and J dropped 4 bases, with 7 bases sitting between them. Germline CDR1 GTSNPN, CDR2 SVGIG (reference sequence). The CDR3 DNA follows: TGTGCCTGGAGTGTAAGGGGTAATCAGCCCCAGCATTTT. Its protein product is CAWSVRGNQPQHF.

This chain joins TRBV4-3 and TRBJ2-7; 11 bases line up with TRBD2. Germline V gene lookup returns CDR1 LGHNA and CDR2 YSLEER. The CDR3 has 16 residues. With 3 bases clipped from V and 0 bases from J, the junction kept 4 bases outside the gene matches. CDR3 coding DNA: TGCGCCAGCAGCCAGGGGACTAGCGGCAGCTCCTACGAGCAGTACTTC. It encodes CASSQGTSGSSYEQYF.

The rearrangement joins TRBV5-1 to TRBJ2-2; TRBD1 aligns across 7 bases. Trimming cost V 2 bases and J 7 bases; bases outside gene matches: 8. The V gene's germline CDR1 is SGHRS and CDR2 YFSETQ. This CDR3 has 15 residues. The chain's CDR3 is CASSFVTGAGGELFF. DNA for the CDR3: TGCGCCAGCAGCTTTGTAACAGGGGCAGGCGGGGAGCTGTTTTTT.

V and J are TRBV29-1 and TRBJ2-7, with a tentative D call TRBD1 (7 bases). CDR1 is SQVTM, CDR2 ANQGSEA, per germline. V lost 3 bases, J lost 1 base, and 13 bases lay in between. The CDR3 consists of 14 residues. The CDR3 spells CSVDVQGGSYEQYF. CDR3 in DNA: TGCAGCGTTGACGTGCAGGGGGGATCCTACGAGCAGTACTTC.

V and J are TRBV7-8 and TRBJ2-7; TRBD1 agrees at 7 bases. Germline V lookup: CDR1 SGHVS, CDR2 FQNEAQ. CDR3 length equals 14 residues. Trimming took 5 bases from V and 3 from J; bases not matched to a gene: 7. CDR3 nucleotides: TGTGCCAGCAGCACCAGACAGGGCGACTACGAGCAGTACTTC. Protein sequence: CASSTRQGDYEQYF.

The V call is TRBV5-1, the J call TRBJ2-6; no clear D. This CDR3 has 17 amino acids. Deletions cut 0 bases from V and 0 bases from J, with 10 bases between. The germline gives CDR1 SGHRS, CDR2 YFSETQ. The CDR3 nucleotides read TGCGCCAGCAGCTTGGTGGGCGTAGGCTCTGGGGCCAACGTCCTGACTTTC. Its protein is CASSLVGVGSGANVLTF.

V gene TRBV2 combines with J gene TRBJ2-5, with TRBD2 matching 9 bases. The CDR3 runs 13 residues. Germline V gene lookup returns CDR1 SNHLY and CDR2 FYNNEI. Trimming took 2 bases from V and 5 from J; bases not matched to a gene: 0. In DNA, the CDR3 is TGTGCCAGCAGTGAACTAGCGGGGGAGACCCAGTACTTC. Encoded protein: CASSELAGETQYF.

CDR3 nucleotide sequence: TGTGCCAGCAGCTTAGATCTGAGTACCGGGGAGCTGTTTTTT. Protein: CASSLDLSTGELFF. V and J are TRBV11-2 and TRBJ2-2; D remains ambiguous. This CDR3 has 14 amino acids. V was pared by 0 bases and J by 5 bases, with 7 bases between. Germline V gives CDR1 SGHAT, CDR2 FQNNGV.

The rearrangement links TRBV19 to TRBJ2-1, with TRBD2 matching over 9 bases. Unmatched junction bases numbered 8, after V lost 4 bases and J lost 7 bases. CDR1 is LNHDA and CDR2 is SQIVND in the germline V gene (reference sequence). This CDR3 contains 15 residues. The CDR3 nucleotides read TGTGCCAGTAGTACCATAGCGGGAGTCACGAATGAGCAGTTCTTC. It yields the protein CASSTIAGVTNEQFF.